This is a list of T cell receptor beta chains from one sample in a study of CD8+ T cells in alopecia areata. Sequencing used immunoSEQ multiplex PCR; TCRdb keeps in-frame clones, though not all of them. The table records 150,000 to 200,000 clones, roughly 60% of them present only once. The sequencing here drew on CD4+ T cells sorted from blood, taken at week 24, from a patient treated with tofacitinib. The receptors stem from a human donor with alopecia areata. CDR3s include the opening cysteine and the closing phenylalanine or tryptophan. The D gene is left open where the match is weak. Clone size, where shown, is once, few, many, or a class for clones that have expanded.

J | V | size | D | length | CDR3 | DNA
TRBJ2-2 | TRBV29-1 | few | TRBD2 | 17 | CSVGGSESGGYTGELFF | TGCAGCGTCGGTGGGAGTGAGAGCGGGGGGTACACCGGGGAGCTGTTTTTT
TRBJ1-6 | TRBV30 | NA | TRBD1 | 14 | CAWKWDRVNSPLHF | TGTGCCTGGAAATGGGACAGGGTCAATTCACCCCTCCACTTT
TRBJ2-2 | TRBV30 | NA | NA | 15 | CALSGTGVYTGELFF | TGTGCCCTAAGCGGAACGGGGGTGTACACCGGGGAGCTGTTTTTT
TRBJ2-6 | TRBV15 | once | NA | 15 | CATSRPHSGANVLTF | TGTGCCACCAGCAGACCGCACTCTGGGGCCAACGTCCTGACTTTC
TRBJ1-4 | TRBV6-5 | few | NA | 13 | CASSKLNHEKLFF | TGTGCCAGCAGCAAACTAAACCATGAAAAACTGTTTTTT
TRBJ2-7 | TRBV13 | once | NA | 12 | CASSSQGYEQYF | TGTGCCAGCAGCTCACAGGGCTACGAGCAGTACTTC
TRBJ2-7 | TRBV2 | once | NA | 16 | CASMRPRGLPSYEQYF | TGTGCCAGCATGCGGCCGCGGGGGCTACCATCCTACGAGCAGTACTTC
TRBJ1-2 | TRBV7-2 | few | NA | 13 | CASSLDRYYGYTF | TGTGCCAGCAGCCTAGACCGGTACTATGGCTACACCTTC
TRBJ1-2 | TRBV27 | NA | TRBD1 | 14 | CASRDSGTVQGYTF | TGTGCCAGCAGAGATTCCGGGACAGTGCAAGGCTACACCTTC
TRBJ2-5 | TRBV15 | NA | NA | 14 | CATSRGGQLGEQYF | TGTGCCACCAGCAGAGGAGGACAGCTTGGGGAGCAGTACTTC
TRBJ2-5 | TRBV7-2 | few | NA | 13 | CASSLRYQETQYF | TGTGCCAGCAGCTTAAGGTACCAAGAGACCCAGTACTTC
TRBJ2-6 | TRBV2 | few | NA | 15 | CASSVLHSGANVLTF | TGTGCCAGCAGTGTTCTCCACTCTGGGGCCAACGTCCTGACTTTC
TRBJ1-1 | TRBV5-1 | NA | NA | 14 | CASSLAGANTEAFF | TGCGCCAGCAGCTTGGCGGGGGCCAACACTGAAGCTTTCTTT
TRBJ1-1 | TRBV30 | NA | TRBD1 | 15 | CAWEEHLTGRTEAFF | TGTGCCTGGGAAGAACACTTGACAGGGCGGACTGAAGCTTTCTTT
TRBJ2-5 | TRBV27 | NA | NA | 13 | CASSYDNQETQYF | TGTGCCAGCAGTTATGACAACCAAGAGACCCAGTACTTC
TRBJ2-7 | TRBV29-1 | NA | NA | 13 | CSVTGVLTYEQYF | TGCAGCGTTACGGGGGTCCTCACCTACGAGCAGTACTTC
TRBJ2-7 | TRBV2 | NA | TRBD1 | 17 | CASTYTMKGQDVAEQYF | TGTGCCAGCACCTATACCATGAAGGGACAGGATGTAGCCGAGCAGTACTTC
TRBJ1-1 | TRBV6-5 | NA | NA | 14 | CASSSGTWNTEAFF | TGTGCCAGCAGTTCTGGGACGTGGAACACTGAAGCTTTCTTT
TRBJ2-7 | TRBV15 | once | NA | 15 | CATSRGRTDSYEQYF | TGTGCCACCAGCAGAGGGAGAACGGATTCCTACGAGCAGTACTTC
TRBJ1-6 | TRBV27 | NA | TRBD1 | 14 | CASSSRGPNSPLHF | TGTGCCAGCAGTTCCAGGGGGCCCAATTCACCCCTCCACTTT
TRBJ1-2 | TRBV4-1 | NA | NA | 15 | CASSQDSGTDYGYTF | TGCGCCAGCAGCCAAGATTCTGGGACGGACTATGGCTACACCTTC
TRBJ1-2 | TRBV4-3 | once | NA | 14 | CASSRTWSDYGYTF | TGCGCCAGCAGCCGCACCTGGTCAGACTATGGCTACACCTTC
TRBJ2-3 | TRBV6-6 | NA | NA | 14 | CASSSPRITDTQYF | TGTGCCAGCAGTTCGCCCAGGATCACAGATACGCAGTATTTT
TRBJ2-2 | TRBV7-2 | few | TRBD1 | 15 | CASSPWTGDTGELFF | TGTGCCAGCAGCCCATGGACAGGGGACACCGGGGAGCTGTTTTTT
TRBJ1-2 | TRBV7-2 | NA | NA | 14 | CASSLDAGSYGYTF | TGTGCCAGCAGCTTAGATGCAGGGTCCTATGGCTACACCTTC
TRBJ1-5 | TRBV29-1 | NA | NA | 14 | CSVGPKYSNQPQHF | TGCAGCGTCGGTCCCAAGTATAGCAATCAGCCCCAGCATTTT
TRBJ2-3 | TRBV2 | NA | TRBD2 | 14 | CASGGLMIADTQYF | TGTGCCAGCGGGGGACTAATGATCGCAGATACGCAGTATTTT
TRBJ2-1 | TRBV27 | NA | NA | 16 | CASRMDAGALFNEQFF | TGTGCCAGCAGGATGGACGCGGGGGCCCTTTTCAATGAGCAGTTCTTC
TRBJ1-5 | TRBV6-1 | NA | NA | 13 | CASSSRRNQPQHF | TGTGCCAGCAGCTCAAGGCGTAATCAGCCCCAGCATTTT
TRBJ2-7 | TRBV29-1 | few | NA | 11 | CSGGTAYEQYF | TGCAGCGGCGGGACAGCCTACGAGCAGTACTTC
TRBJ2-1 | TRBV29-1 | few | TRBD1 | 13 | CSVCNSGTGVGFF | TGCAGCGTCTGCAATTCCGGGACAGGGGTGGGGTTCTTC
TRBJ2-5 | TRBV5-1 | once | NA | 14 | CASSLGPSQETQYF | TGCGCCAGCAGCTTGGGACCGAGTCAAGAGACCCAGTACTTC
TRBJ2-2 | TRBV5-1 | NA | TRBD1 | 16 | CASSPTNRGSAGELFF | TGCGCCAGCAGCCCTACTAACAGGGGTTCGGCCGGGGAGCTGTTTTTT
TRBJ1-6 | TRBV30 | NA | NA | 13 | CAWTAGTGSPLHF | TGTGCCTGGACGGCAGGGACCGGTTCACCCCTCCACTTT
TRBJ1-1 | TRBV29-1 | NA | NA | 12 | CSVRGMNTEAFF | TGCAGCGTTAGGGGAATGAACACTGAAGCTTTCTTT
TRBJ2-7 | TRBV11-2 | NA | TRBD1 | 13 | CASSLDRRYEQYF | TGTGCCAGCAGCTTGGACAGGCGATACGAGCAGTACTTC
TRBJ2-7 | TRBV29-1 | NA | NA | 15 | CSVVPERGRTYEQYF | TGCAGCGTTGTCCCCGAGAGGGGTAGGACCTACGAGCAGTACTTC
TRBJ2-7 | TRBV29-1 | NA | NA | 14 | CSVLRTESTREQYF | TGCAGCGTCCTACGGACGGAATCTACGAGGGAGCAGTACTTC
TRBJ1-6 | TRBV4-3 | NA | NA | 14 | CASSLRGSNSPLHF | TGCGCCAGCAGCCTGAGAGGATCTAATTCACCCCTCCACTTT
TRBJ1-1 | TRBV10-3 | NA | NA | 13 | CAISGDRNTEAFF | TGTGCCATCAGTGGAGACAGGAACACTGAAGCTTTCTTT
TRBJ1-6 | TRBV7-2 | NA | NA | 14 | CASNKDIPNSPLHF | TGTGCCAGCAACAAGGACATCCCAAATTCACCCCTCCACTTT
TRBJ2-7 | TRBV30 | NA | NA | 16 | CAWSGTSTRSSYEQYF | TGTGCCTGGAGTGGAACCTCGACTCGGAGCTCCTACGAGCAGTACTTC
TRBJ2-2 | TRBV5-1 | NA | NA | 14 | CASSFGTYGGELFF | TGCGCCAGCAGCTTCGGTACTTATGGCGGGGAGCTGTTTTTT